Described below is a single TCR beta chain sequence and its context. Its antigen remains unidentified. The study isolated at least 6.5 million PBMCs from each sample. The sample originates from a study of blood T cells in healthy people across ages. Broader study findings: Estimates drawn from one million T cells were deemed to understate diversity. Unknown donor CMV status possibly confounded expanded clonotype changes.

Germline V CDR1 and CDR2: SQVTM, ANQGSEA. The CDR3 runs to 12 residues. The V end lost 5 bases, the J end lost 1 base, and 8 bases lay between the germline ends. Alongside a J-beta primer mix, a sample-barcoded 5' primer served in a second PCR lasting roughly 7 to 11 cycles. Each cDNA molecule, via a template-switch adaptor with 12 random nucleotides, was tagged. TCRdb recomputed calls from the 5' RACE reads with MiXCR, one row per CDR3 protein. Found here are 450,000 to 700,000 distinct CDR3 sequences, 25% to 30% of them singletons; the top ten hold less than 20%. Input material: blood. The TCR sequence derives from a woman in her 70s in good health. The chain employs TRBV29-1 and TRBJ2-5; D not resolved. CDR3 coding DNA: TGCAGCGTTAACGGACCCCAAGAGACCCAGTACTTC. It yields the protein CSVNGPQETQYF.